These 24 T cell receptor beta chains were all obtained from the same sample, sequenced in a study of response to subunit inactivated influenza vaccine. TCRdb reprocessed the RT-PCR reads via MiXCR and lists one record per CDR3 protein. This table has about 160,000 distinct CDR3 sequences, about a tenth appearing once. Source: non-naive T cells sorted from PBMCs, taken more than 35 days after vaccination. The receptors stem from a man aged 50-59 years who received an inactivated influenza vaccine.

The rearrangement links TRBV11-2 to TRBJ2-5; 12 positions agree with TRBD2. CDR1 and CDR2 (germline): SGHAT, FQNNGV. Trimming at V came to 0 bases and at J to 4 bases, leaving 9 bases not matched to a gene. The CDR3 has 18 residues. The chain's CDR3 is CASSLDWSSGRAGETQYF. CDR3 DNA: TGTGCCAGCAGCTTAGATTGGTCTAGCGGGAGGGCCGGAGAGACCCAGTACTTC.

V gene TRBV3-1 combines with J gene TRBJ1-5; maybe TRBD1 (6 bases). Trimming stripped 1 base from V and 5 bases from J, with 9 bases between. CDR1 and CDR2 from the germline V gene are LGHDT and YNNKEL (reference sequence). This CDR3 is 14 amino acids long. CDR3 bases: TGTGCCAGCAGCCAAGGCAGGGGATATCAGCCCCAGCATTTT. Translated, it gives CASSQGRGYQPQHF.

The chain couples TRBV3-1 to TRBJ2-1; D perhaps matches TRBD1 (6 bases). Trimming shortened V by 0 bases and J by 6 bases, and 9 bases separated the two germline ends. The length of the CDR3 is 14 residues. Germline V gene lookup returns CDR1 LGHDT and CDR2 YNNKEL (reference sequence). CDR3 sequence (DNA): TGTGCCAGCAGCCAAGACCCAGGGGCCAATGAGCAGTTCTTC. Residues: CASSQDPGANEQFF.

The chain couples TRBV30 to TRBJ2-7; 12 bases fit TRBD2. V shed 0 bases and J 7 bases; nucleotides not matched to a gene: 16. This CDR3 spans 18 amino acids. CDR1 GTSNPN and CDR2 SVGIG come from the germline V gene (reference sequence). CDR3 in amino acids: CAWSVMASGRGHIREQYF. In DNA, the CDR3 is TGTGCCTGGAGTGTAATGGCTAGCGGGAGGGGACATATAAGGGAGCAGTACTTC.

This clonotype was recorded a few times. The chain employs TRBV9 and TRBJ2-3; D tentatively fits TRBD1 or TRBD2 (5 bases each). Germline V gene data show CDR1 as SGDLS and CDR2 as YYNGEE. Trimming pared 4 bases from V and 2 bases from J, leaving 14 bases between. This CDR3 region has 15 residues. In nucleotides, the CDR3 is TGTGCCAGCAGCTCCTCTGCTGGGACCACAGATACGCAGTATTTT. Translated, it gives CASSSSAGTTDTQYF.

The table lists this clonotype with many counts. The J gene is TRBJ2-3, the V gene TRBV5-1, with 7 bases fitting TRBD1. This CDR3 spans 14 amino acids. V was clipped by 0 bases and J by 2 bases; unmatched bases: 0. Germline loops: CDR1 SGHRS, CDR2 YFSETQ. CDR3 coding DNA: TGCGCCAGCAGCTTGGAGGGGGCCACAGATACGCAGTATTTT. Protein sequence: CASSLEGATDTQYF.

This chain joins TRBV10-1 and TRBJ2-2; D gene unclear. The CDR3 consists of 13 residues. The germline CDR1 and CDR2 sequences are WNHNN and SYGVQD (reference sequence). V lost 3 bases and J lost 4, with 6 bases in between. The CDR3 coding sequence is TGCGCCAGCAGTGATTGGACCACCGGGGAGCTGTTTTTT. This sequence encodes CASSDWTTGELFF.

There are many counts of this clonotype. The V call is TRBV24-1, the J call TRBJ2-2; D may be TRBD1 or TRBD2 (5 bases each). Germline CDR1 KGHDR, CDR2 SFDVKD. The CDR3 runs to 17 residues. V was cut by 12 bases and J by 4 bases, with 26 bases left in between. The CDR3 coding sequence is TGTGCCCCACCGAGGGTGCAGCACCTCAGGGTCACCGGGGAGCTGTTTTTT. This sequence encodes CAPPRVQHLRVTGELFF.

The rearrangement joins TRBV12-3 or TRBV12-4 to TRBJ2-2; TRBD1 might be the D (6 bases). Trimming stripped 5 bases from V and 4 bases from J, with 17 bases between. The CDR3 is 16 amino acids. CDR3 nucleotides: TGTGCCAGCAGTCCCTCAGGGGAGTGGGCCACCGGGGAGCTGTTTTTT. Translated: CASSPSGEWATGELFF.

In regard to this clonotype: A much larger clone differs from this one at a single base, so this may be a read error. The rearrangement joins TRBV5-8 to TRBJ2-7; tentatively, D is TRBD1 (6 bases). CDR3 length equals 13 residues. CDR1 is SGHTS and CDR2 is YDEGEE in the germline V gene. CDR3 coding DNA: TGTGCCTGCAGCTGGGACATAGACTACGAGCAGTACTTC. This gives the protein CACSWDIDYEQYF.

The rearrangement joins TRBV7-2 to TRBJ1-2, with D possibly being TRBD1 (6 bases). This CDR3 region has 15 residues. CDR1 and CDR2 from the germline V gene are SGHTA and FQGNSA. V was trimmed by 4 bases and J by 1 base, leaving 13 bases between them. The CDR3 loop is CASSYRDTFNYGYTF. The DNA of the CDR3 is TGTGCCAGCAGCTATCGGGACACCTTTAACTATGGCTACACCTTC.

The sample holds a few counts of this clonotype. The chain joins TRBV5-4 to TRBJ2-2, with 7 positions matching TRBD2. V was pared by 2 bases and J by 1 base, with 5 bases of the junction left unmatched. There are 16 residues in the CDR3. Germline V gene data show CDR1 as SGHNT and CDR2 as YYREEE (reference sequence). The CDR3 DNA reads as TGTGCCAGCAGCTTTGACGGGAGGATGAACACCGGGGAGCTGTTTTTT. Protein product: CASSFDGRMNTGELFF.

This clonotype was seen many times. This chain joins TRBV29-1 and TRBJ2-3; no reliable D call. Trimming took 4 bases from V and 1 from J, leaving 3 bases between them. This CDR3 is 11 amino acids long. CDR1 and CDR2 from the germline V gene are SQVTM and ANQGSEA. The CDR3 loop is CSVAGTDTQYF. CDR3 in DNA: TGCAGCGTTGCAGGCACAGATACGCAGTATTTT.

The sample holds a few counts of this clonotype. The chain is built from TRBV27 and TRBJ2-1; D remains ambiguous. V dropped 3 bases and J dropped 2 bases, with 11 bases sitting between them. Germline-derived CDR1 and CDR2 are MNHEY and SMNVEV (reference sequence). This CDR3 region has 15 residues. The chain's CDR3 is CASSLGLPAYNEQFF. The CDR3, as DNA: TGTGCCAGCAGTTTGGGTCTGCCCGCCTACAATGAGCAGTTCTTC.

The DNA of the CDR3 is TGCAGTGCTAACGGACTAGCGGAACGCCAAGAGACCCAGTACTTC. Translation: CSANGLAERQETQYF. This chain joins TRBV20-1 and TRBJ2-5; 10 positions match TRBD2. The CDR3 is 15 residues long. The germline CDR1 and CDR2 sequences are DFQATT and SNEGSKA (reference sequence). V shed 4 bases, J shed 1 base, and the junction held 6 bases outside the gene matches.

This clonotype turned up a few times. The chain has TRBV20-1 and TRBJ1-2, with 10 positions matching TRBD1. Trimming at V came to 0 bases and at J to 8 bases, leaving 6 bases not matched to a gene. This CDR3 comprises 14 residues. Germline V gene lookup returns CDR1 DFQATT and CDR2 SNEGSKA (reference sequence). CDR3 sequence reads: CSAREDRGRGGYTF. CDR3 coding DNA: TGCAGTGCTAGAGAAGACAGGGGGCGTGGGGGCTACACCTTC.

The V call is TRBV12-3 or TRBV12-4, the J call TRBJ1-6; D not certain. The ends were cut back, 3 bases at V and 5 bases at J, with 14 bases in the middle. This CDR3 comprises 16 residues. The CDR3 spells CASSLKGFVNNSPLHF. In DNA form, the CDR3 reads TGTGCCAGCAGTTTGAAGGGTTTTGTCAATAATTCACCCCTCCACTTT.

In its sample, this clonotype was seen many times. The CDR3 spells CASSYYLQLGRNTSSYNEQFF. The DNA for the CDR3 is TGTGCCAGCAGTTATTATCTGCAGCTCGGACGGAACACCAGCTCCTACAATGAGCAGTTCTTC. The chain recombines TRBV28 with TRBJ2-1; D is unclear. The V gene lost 4 bases and the J gene lost 0 bases, with 28 bases spanning the gap. In germline, CDR1 is MDHEN, CDR2 SYDVKM. The CDR3 has 21 residues.

This clonotype has a handful of counts. The chain recombines TRBV27 with TRBJ1-5; D is perhaps TRBD1 (5 bases). Trimming took 1 base from V and 3 from J, leaving 10 bases between them. CDR3 size: 15 residues. Germline V gives CDR1 MNHEY, CDR2 SMNVEV (reference sequence). CDR3 nucleotide sequence: TGTGCCAGCAGTTTATTAAGGGGAAACAATCAGCCCCAGCATTTT. Translation: CASSLLRGNNQPQHF.

Many counts were recorded for this clonotype. The chain employs TRBV20-1 and TRBJ2-7; D is ambiguous. CDR1 is DFQATT and CDR2 is SNEGSKA in the germline V gene (reference sequence). The V end was cut by 1 base, the J end by 3 bases, with 13 bases between. This CDR3 contains 14 residues. The CDR3 reads CSARVGQAHYEQYF. The CDR3 bases are TGCAGTGCTAGAGTAGGCCAGGCGCACTACGAGCAGTACTTC.

This clonotype was detected ten times or more. The chain carries TRBV6-2 or TRBV6-3 and TRBJ2-3, with a tentative D call TRBD1 (5 bases). Trimming took 2 bases from V and 0 from J, leaving 12 bases between them. The germline CDR1 and CDR2 sequences are MNHEY and SVGEGT. CDR3 length equals 16 residues. The DNA for the CDR3 is TGTGCCAGCAGTTACGTATCAGGGTGGAGCACAGATACGCAGTATTTT. Residues: CASSYVSGWSTDTQYF.

This clonotype was found many times. The rearrangement uses TRBV15 and TRBJ2-1; D remains unclear. Germline V lookup: CDR1 LNHNV, CDR2 YYDKDF (reference sequence). V was clipped by 3 bases and J by 7 bases, with 7 bases between them. This CDR3 contains 12 residues. This CDR3 reads CATSSLGNEQFF. CDR3 nucleotide sequence: TGTGCCACCAGCAGTCTGGGGAATGAGCAGTTCTTC.

This rearrangement joins TRBV29-1 to TRBJ1-1; D is unclear. The CDR3 consists of 11 residues. The germline V gene encodes CDR1 SQVTM and CDR2 ANQGSEA. V lost 6 bases and J 3 bases, leaving 8 bases between the germline ends. The chain's CDR3 is CSVLGHTEAFF. The CDR3 region has the DNA TGCAGCGTCCTCGGGCACACTGAAGCTTTCTTT.

This clonotype was seen a few times. The rearrangement links TRBV27 to TRBJ2-7; 7 nucleotides agree with TRBD1. V shed 7 bases and J 7 bases; nucleotides not matched to a gene: 7. CDR3 size: 12 residues. From germline, CDR1 is MNHEY and CDR2 SMNVEV (reference sequence). This CDR3 reads CASMDPGQEQYF. The CDR3 DNA is TGTGCCAGCATGGACCCGGGACAGGAGCAGTACTTC.